This T cell receptor (beta chain) was recovered during a study of blood T cell repertoires in COVID-19. Study as a whole: Acute and convalescent COVID-19 specimens originated in the United States, Italy and Spain. The analysed material was cDNA or gDNA that came from T cells, B-cell-depleted T cells, or PBMCs.

Per the original methods: Nucleated cell number was recorded as an estimate derived from reference gene primer amplification. The method was immunoSEQ multiplex PCR; TCRdb's version includes in-frame clones alone and lacks a portion of them. V and J calls and clone size are those listed in that table; D and trimming were worked out from the DNA. The table includes 130,000 or so clones, around 88% detected once. Trimming cost V 1 base and J 4 bases, with 13 bases left between them. This CDR3 has 14 amino acids. Germline CDR1 GTSNPN, CDR2 SVGIG (reference sequence). This chain links TRBV30 with TRBJ1-2; D is ambiguous. The specimen sequenced was peripheral blood. This clonotype was sampled from a man between 45 and 60 years old with acute or convalescent COVID-19. The CDR3 loop is CAWSELTMGYGYTF. CDR3 bases: TGTGCCTGGAGTGAACTAACGATGGGCTATGGCTACACCTTC.